The rows below give T cell receptor beta chains drawn from one sample of a study of blood T cell repertoires in COVID-19. Data came from immunoSEQ multiplex PCR; TCRdb stores just in-frame clones and leaves some out. The sample lists more than 15,000 clones; about four fifths were seen once. Sequencing input: peripheral blood. These receptors were collected from a man aged 80 or over with active COVID-19. Each CDR3 is given with its conserved first and last residue. The D gene is left open where the match is weak. Clone size is stated in some rows and not others, as once, few, many or a class when expanded.

clone_size j_call v_call d_call cdr3_aa cdr3_nt
once TRBJ2-1 TRBV4-1 - CASSRGLPLAYNEQFF TGCGCCAGCAGCCGAGGGCTCCCTTTAGCCTACAATGAGCAGTTCTTC
- TRBJ1-2 TRBV11-2 - CASSLVGRGADGGYTF TGTGCCAGCAGCTTAGTCGGACGGGGGGCAGATGGTGGCTACACCTTC
once TRBJ2-7 TRBV13 TRBD1 CASSPLTGGAGYEQYF TGTGCCAGCAGCCCCCTGACAGGGGGCGCGGGGTACGAGCAGTACTTC
- TRBJ1-5 TRBV5-5 - CASSLVVTSLPQHF TGTGCCAGCAGCTTGGTGGTTACGTCCCTACCCCAGCATTTT
- TRBJ2-3 TRBV12-3/TRBV12-4 - CASSFSGGAQYF TGTGCCAGCAGTTTCTCTGGCGGGGCCCAGTATTTT
- TRBJ1-6 TRBV6-5 - CASSPAQNSPLHF TGTGCCAGCAGCCCCGCACAGAATTCACCCCTCCACTTT
- TRBJ2-7 TRBV7-2 TRBD2 CASSLSGTLTGYEQYF TGTGCCAGCAGCTTGAGCGGGACCTTGACCGGCTACGAGCAGTACTTC
once TRBJ2-1 TRBV4-3 TRBD2 CASSQVGTTIYNEQFF TGCGCCAGCAGCCAAGTGGGGACTACCATTTACAATGAGCAGTTCTTC
- TRBJ2-4 TRBV10-1 - CASSEGPADIQYF TGCGCCAGCAGTGAGGGCCCAGCGGACATTCAGTACTTC
- TRBJ2-1 TRBV4-3 TRBD2 CASSQDGTSGNNNEQFF TGCGCCAGCAGCCAAGATGGAACTAGCGGGAATAACAATGAGCAGTTCTTC
- TRBJ2-6 TRBV7-2 - CASSLGGAGWANVLTF TGTGCCAGCAGCTTAGGCGGGGCCGGGTGGGCCAACGTCCTGACTTTC
- TRBJ2-7 TRBV6-1 - CASSEEWRTGPYEQYF TGTGCCAGCAGTGAAGAATGGAGAACAGGTCCCTACGAGCAGTACTTC
few TRBJ2-1 TRBV3-1/TRBV3-2 TRBD2 CASSQDKGVRLAGAHNEQFF TGTGCCAGCAGCCAAGATAAGGGCGTTCGACTAGCGGGAGCCCACAATGAGCAGTTCTTC
once TRBJ2-1 TRBV6-1 TRBD2 CASSELAGGPEGFF TGTGCCAGCAGTGAACTAGCGGGAGGGCCGGAAGGATTCTTC
- TRBJ2-2 TRBV2 - CASSPRGNTGELFF TGTGCCAGCAGTCCGCGGGGGAACACCGGGGAGCTGTTTTTT
- TRBJ2-7 TRBV10-3 TRBD1 CAISDAGTGSYEQYF TGTGCCATCAGTGATGCCGGGACAGGCAGCTACGAGCAGTACTTC
- TRBJ2-1 TRBV5-4 - CASSPDTYNEQFF TGTGCCAGCAGCCCGGACACCTACAATGAGCAGTTCTTC
- TRBJ1-3 TRBV21-1 - CASPICRARGQIETPYIF -
few TRBJ2-7 TRBV7-8 - CASSLEWAGEQYF TGTGCCAGCAGCTTAGAGTGGGCGGGGGAGCAGTACTTC
- TRBJ1-1 TRBV2 - CASGDRYDTEAFF TGTGCCAGCGGTGACAGGTACGACACTGAAGCTTTCTTT
once TRBJ2-3 TRBV27 TRBD2 CATQGLAGGDTQYF TGTGCCACCCAGGGACTAGCGGGAGGAGATACGCAGTATTTT
- TRBJ1-4 TRBV29-1 - CSARSAEGSEKLFF TGCAGCGCCCGATCGGCCGAGGGAAGTGAAAAACTGTTTTTT
- TRBJ2-1 TRBV2 TRBD2 CASSAPGLAGVRIDEQFF TGTGCCAGCAGTGCCCCGGGACTAGCGGGAGTACGTATCGATGAGCAGTTCTTC
- TRBJ1-4 TRBV28 - CASSLRVGAGLFF TGTGCCAGCAGCTTACGTGTGGGCGCGGGACTGTTTTTT
- TRBJ2-1 TRBV11-3 - CASSLEQGPYNEQFF TGTGCCAGCAGCTTAGAACAGGGCCCCTACAATGAGCAGTTCTTC
- TRBJ1-5 TRBV30 - CAWSLGVAYSNQPQHF TGTGCCTGGAGTCTCGGGGTTGCCTATAGCAATCAGCCCCAGCATTTT
- TRBJ2-7 TRBV7-8 TRBD2 CASSLNSGRAAEQYF TGTGCCAGCAGCTTAAATAGCGGGAGGGCCGCCGAGCAGTACTTC
- TRBJ2-7 TRBV7-9 - CASSEGGQASRWYF TGTGCCAGCAGCGAGGGTGGGCAGGCCAGTCGTTGGTACTTC
- TRBJ1-5 TRBV3-1/TRBV3-2 - CASSQDTSLNQPQHF TGTGCCAGCAGCCAAGATACCAGTCTTAATCAGCCCCAGCATTTT
- TRBJ2-1 TRBV7-9 - CASSFRDSNNEQFF TGTGCCAGCAGCTTCCGGGACTCCAACAATGAGCAGTTCTTC
- TRBJ1-4 TRBV18 TRBD1 CASSRQGSEEKLFF TGTGCCAGCTCACGACAGGGAAGTGAAGAAAAACTGTTTTTT
- TRBJ2-1 TRBV4-2 TRBD2 CASSQELAGASYNEQFF TGTGCCAGCAGCCAAGAGTTAGCGGGAGCGTCCTACAATGAGCAGTTCTTC
- TRBJ2-2 TRBV27 TRBD2 CASSLLTGLAGGYRTGELFF TGTGCCAGCAGTTTACTCACCGGACTAGCGGGAGGGTATAGGACCGGGGAGCTGTTTTTT
- TRBJ2-3 TRBV11-2 - CASSIRIGTLKYTDTQYF TGTGCCAGCAGCATACGGATCGGGACTCTCAAGTACACAGATACGCAGTATTTT
few TRBJ1-2 TRBV28 - CASSTSSRSRGYTF TGTGCCAGCAGTACCTCCTCCAGGTCTCGGGGCTACACCTTC
- TRBJ2-7 TRBV6-6 TRBD2 CASQGTSGFTYEQYF TGTGCCAGCCAGGGAACTAGCGGGTTTACCTACGAGCAGTACTTC
- TRBJ1-2 TRBV28 TRBD1 CASSLSPGGGGHTF TGTGCCAGCAGTTTATCCCCAGGGGGCGGTGGGCACACCTTC